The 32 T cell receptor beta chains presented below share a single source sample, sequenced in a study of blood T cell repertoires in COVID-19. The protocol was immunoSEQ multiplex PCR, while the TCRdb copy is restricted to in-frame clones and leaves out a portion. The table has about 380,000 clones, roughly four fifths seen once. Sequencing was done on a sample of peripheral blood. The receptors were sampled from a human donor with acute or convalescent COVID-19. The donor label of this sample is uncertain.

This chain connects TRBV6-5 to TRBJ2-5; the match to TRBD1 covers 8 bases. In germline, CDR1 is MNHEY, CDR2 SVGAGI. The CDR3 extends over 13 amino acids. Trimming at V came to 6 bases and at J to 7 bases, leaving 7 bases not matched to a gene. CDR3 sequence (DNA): TGTGCCAGCAGACCAGGGGGCGCGGGGACCCAGTACTTC. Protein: CASRPGGAGTQYF.

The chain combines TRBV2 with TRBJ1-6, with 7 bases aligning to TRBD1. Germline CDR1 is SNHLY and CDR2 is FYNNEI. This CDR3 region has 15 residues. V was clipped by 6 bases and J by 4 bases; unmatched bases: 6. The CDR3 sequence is CASRGQQIYNSPLHF. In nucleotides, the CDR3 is TGTGCCAGCAGGGGACAGCAAATATATAATTCACCCCTCCACTTT.

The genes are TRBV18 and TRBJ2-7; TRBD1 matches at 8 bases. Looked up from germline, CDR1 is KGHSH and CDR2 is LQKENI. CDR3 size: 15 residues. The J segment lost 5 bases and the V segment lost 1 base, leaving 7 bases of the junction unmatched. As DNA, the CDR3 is TGTGCCAGCTCACCACGACGGACAGGGACCCACGAGCAGTACTTC. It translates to CASSPRRTGTHEQYF.

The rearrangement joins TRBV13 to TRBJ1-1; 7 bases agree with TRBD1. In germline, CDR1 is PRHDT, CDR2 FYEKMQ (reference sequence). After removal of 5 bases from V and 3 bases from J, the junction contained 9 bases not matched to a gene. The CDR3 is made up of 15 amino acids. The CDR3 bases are TGTGCCAGCAGCCCAGAGACAGGGCTGGACACTGAAGCTTTCTTT. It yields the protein CASSPETGLDTEAFF.

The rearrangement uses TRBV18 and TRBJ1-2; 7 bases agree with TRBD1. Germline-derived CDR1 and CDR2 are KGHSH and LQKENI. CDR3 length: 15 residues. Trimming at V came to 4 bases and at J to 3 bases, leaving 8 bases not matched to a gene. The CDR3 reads CASSRNTGVDYGYTF. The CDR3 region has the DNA TGTGCCAGCTCACGCAATACAGGGGTGGACTATGGCTACACCTTC.

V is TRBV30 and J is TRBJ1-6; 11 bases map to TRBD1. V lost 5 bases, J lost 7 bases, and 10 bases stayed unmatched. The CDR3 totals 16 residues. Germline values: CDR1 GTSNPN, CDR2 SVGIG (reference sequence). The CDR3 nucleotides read TGTGCCTGGTCTACCGGGACAGGGGGGAAAAATTCACCCCTCCACTTT. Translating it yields CAWSTGTGGKNSPLHF.

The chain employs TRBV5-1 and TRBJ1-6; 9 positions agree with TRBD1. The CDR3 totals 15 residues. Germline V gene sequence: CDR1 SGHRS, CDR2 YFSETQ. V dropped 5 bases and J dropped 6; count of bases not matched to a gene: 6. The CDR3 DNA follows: TGCGCCAGCAGACCCGGACAGGGGAGTAATTCACCCCTCCACTTT. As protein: CASRPGQGSNSPLHF.

DNA for the CDR3: TGTGCCAGCAGGGAACTGGGGCGGAGAGATGGCTACACCTTC. Translating it yields CASRELGRRDGYTF. J is TRBJ1-2 and V is TRBV2, with D possibly matching TRBD1 (5 bases). V was cut by 6 bases and J by 6 bases, with 17 bases left in between. Germline V gives CDR1 SNHLY, CDR2 FYNNEI. There are 14 residues in the CDR3. Filled out from reference TRBV2 and TRBJ1-2, the complete variable domain reads EPEVTQTPSHQVTQMGQEVILRCVPISNHLYFYWYRQILGQKVEFLVSFYNNEISEKSEIFDDQFSVERPDGSNFTLKIRSTKLEDSAMYFCASRELGRRDGYTFGSGTRLTVV.

The CDR3 DNA reads TGTGCCAGTAAAGAAGAGGCAGGGGGTCGCTACGAGCAGTACTTC. Protein sequence: CASKEEAGGRYEQYF. This rearrangement joins TRBV19 to TRBJ2-7, with 7 positions matching TRBD1. V was pared by 7 bases and J by 3 bases, with 12 bases of the junction left unmatched. CDR3 length: 15 residues. CDR1 and CDR2 (germline): LNHDA, SQIVND (reference sequence).

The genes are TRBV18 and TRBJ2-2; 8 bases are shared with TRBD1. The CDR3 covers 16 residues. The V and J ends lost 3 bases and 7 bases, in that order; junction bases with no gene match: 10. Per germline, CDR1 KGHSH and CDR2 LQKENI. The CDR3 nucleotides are TGTGCCAGCTCACCGGGTCCAGGGGGCGCCGTCGGGGAGCTGTTTTTT. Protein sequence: CASSPGPGGAVGELFF. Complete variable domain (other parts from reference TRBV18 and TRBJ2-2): NAGVMQNPRHLVRRRGQEARLRCSPMKGHSHVYWYRQLPEEGLKFMVYLQKENIIDESGMPKERFSAEFPKEGPSILRIQQVVRGDSAAYFCASSPGPGGAVGELFFGEGSRLTVL.

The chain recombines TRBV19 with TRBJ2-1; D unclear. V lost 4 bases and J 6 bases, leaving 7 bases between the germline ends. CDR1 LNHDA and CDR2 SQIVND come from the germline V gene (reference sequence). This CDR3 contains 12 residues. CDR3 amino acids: CASSSLGNEQFF. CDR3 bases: TGTGCCAGTAGTAGCCTCGGCAATGAGCAGTTCTTC.

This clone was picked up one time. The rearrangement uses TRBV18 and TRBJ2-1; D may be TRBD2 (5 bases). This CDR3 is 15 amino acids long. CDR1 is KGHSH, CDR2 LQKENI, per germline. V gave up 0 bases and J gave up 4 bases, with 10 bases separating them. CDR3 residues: CASSPPGGRYNEQFF. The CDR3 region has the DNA TGTGCCAGCTCACCACCGGGCGGGCGATACAATGAGCAGTTCTTC.

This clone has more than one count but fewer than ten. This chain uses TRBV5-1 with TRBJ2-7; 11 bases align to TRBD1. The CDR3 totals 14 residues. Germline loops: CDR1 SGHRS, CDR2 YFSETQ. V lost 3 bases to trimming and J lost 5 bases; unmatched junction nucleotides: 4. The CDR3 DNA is TGCGCCAGCAGCTGGACAGGGGGCTCACACGAGCAGTACTTC. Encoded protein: CASSWTGGSHEQYF.

The CDR3 reads CASSHLQGSVQLGGYTF. Here the CDR3 DNA reads TGTGCCAGCAGCCACTTGCAGGGGTCGGTACAACTGGGGGGCTACACCTTC. This chain links TRBV3-1 (or the pseudogene TRBV3-2) with TRBJ1-2; D is possibly TRBD1 (6 bases). V lost 3 bases to trimming and J lost 8 bases, with 25 bases between them. The CDR3 sequence is 17 residues long. Germline CDR1 reads LGHDT; CDR2 reads YNNKEL (reference sequence).

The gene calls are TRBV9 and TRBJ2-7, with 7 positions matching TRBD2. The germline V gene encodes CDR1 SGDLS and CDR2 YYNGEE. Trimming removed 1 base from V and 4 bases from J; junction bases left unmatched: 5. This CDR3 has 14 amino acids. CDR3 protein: CASSVPGLPYEQYF. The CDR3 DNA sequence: TGTGCCAGCAGCGTACCGGGACTACCTTACGAGCAGTACTTC.

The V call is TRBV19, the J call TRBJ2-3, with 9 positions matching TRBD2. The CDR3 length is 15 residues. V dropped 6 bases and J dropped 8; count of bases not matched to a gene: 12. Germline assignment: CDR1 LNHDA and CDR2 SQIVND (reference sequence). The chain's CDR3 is CASSTPGLAPFTQYF. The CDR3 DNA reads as TGTGCCAGTAGCACGCCGGGACTAGCTCCTTTTACGCAGTATTTT.

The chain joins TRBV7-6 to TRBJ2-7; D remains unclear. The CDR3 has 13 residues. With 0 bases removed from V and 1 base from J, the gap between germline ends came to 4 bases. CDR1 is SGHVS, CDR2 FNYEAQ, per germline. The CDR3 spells CASSLALSYEQYF. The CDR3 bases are TGTGCCAGCAGCTTAGCCCTGTCCTACGAGCAGTACTTC.

The CDR3 region is CASTMTGLPGVEQFF. The CDR3 DNA follows: TGTGCCAGCACCATGACTGGCCTCCCCGGCGTGGAGCAGTTCTTC. This rearrangement joins TRBV2 to TRBJ2-1; D gene unclear. Germline V gene data show CDR1 as SNHLY and CDR2 as FYNNEI. CDR3 length equals 15 residues. The germline V and J ends were trimmed by 7 bases and 10 bases, with 23 bases remaining between them.

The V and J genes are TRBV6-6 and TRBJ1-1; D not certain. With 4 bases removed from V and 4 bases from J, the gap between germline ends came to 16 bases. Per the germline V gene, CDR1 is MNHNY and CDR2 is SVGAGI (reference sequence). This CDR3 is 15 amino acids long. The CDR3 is CASSSQEGRSTEAFF. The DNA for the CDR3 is TGTGCCAGCAGTTCCCAGGAGGGAAGATCCACTGAAGCTTTCTTT.

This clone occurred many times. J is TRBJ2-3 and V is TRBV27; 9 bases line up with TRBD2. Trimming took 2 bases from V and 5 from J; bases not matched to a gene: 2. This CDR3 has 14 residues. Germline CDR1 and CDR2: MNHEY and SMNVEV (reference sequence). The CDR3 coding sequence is TGTGCCAGCAGTTTAGCTAGCGGGGTAGATACGCAGTATTTT. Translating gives CASSLASGVDTQYF.

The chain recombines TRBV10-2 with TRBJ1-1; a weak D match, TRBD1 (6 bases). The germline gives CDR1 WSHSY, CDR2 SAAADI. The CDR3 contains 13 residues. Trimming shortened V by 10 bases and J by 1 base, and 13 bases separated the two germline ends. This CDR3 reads CATQRQENTEAFF. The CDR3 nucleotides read TGCGCCACCCAAAGACAGGAGAACACTGAAGCTTTCTTT.

CDR3 sequence (DNA): TGTGCCAGCAGCTTAGGGCCCGATTCACCCCTCCACTTT. Translation gives CASSLGPDSPLHF. The chain carries TRBV7-9 and TRBJ1-6; D is undetermined. Trimming took off 1 base at V and 8 bases at J, with 6 bases between the two ends. This CDR3 spans 13 amino acids. Germline CDR1 SEHNR, CDR2 FQNEAQ (reference sequence).

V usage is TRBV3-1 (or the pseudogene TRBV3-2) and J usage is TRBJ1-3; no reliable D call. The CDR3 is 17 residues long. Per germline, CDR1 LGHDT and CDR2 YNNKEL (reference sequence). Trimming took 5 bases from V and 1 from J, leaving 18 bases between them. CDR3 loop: CASSKNDGPGSGNTIYF. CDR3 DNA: TGTGCCAGCAGCAAAAATGATGGGCCCGGATCTGGAAACACCATATATTTT.

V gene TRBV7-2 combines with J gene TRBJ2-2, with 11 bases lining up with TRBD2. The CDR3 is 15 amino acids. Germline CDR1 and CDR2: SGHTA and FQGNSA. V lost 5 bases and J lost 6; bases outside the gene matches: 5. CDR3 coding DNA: TGTGCCAGCAGCGATGGGACTAGCGGCCCCGGGGAGCTGTTTTTT. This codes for CASSDGTSGPGELFF.

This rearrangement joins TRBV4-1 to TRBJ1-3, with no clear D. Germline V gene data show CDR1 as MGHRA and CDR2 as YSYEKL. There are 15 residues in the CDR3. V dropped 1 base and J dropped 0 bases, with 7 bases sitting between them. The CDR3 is CASSQGFVSGNTIYF. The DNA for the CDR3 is TGCGCCAGCAGCCAAGGTTTCGTCTCTGGAAACACCATATATTTT.

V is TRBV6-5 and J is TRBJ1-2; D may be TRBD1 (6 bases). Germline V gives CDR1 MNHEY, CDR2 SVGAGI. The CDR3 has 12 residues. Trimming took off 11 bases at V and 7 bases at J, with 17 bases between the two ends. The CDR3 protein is CASTGGASGYTF. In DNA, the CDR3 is TGTGCCTCCACGGGGGGGGCGAGTGGCTACACCTTC.

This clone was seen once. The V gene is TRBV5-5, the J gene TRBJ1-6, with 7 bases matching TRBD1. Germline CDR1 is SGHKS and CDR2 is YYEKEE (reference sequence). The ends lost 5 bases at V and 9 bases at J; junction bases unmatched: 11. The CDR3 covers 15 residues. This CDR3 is CASSSLGTAFSPLHF. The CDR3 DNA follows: TGTGCCAGCAGTTCCCTAGGGACAGCCTTTTCACCCCTCCACTTT.

The CDR3 DNA sequence: TGTGCCAGTAGCCCCCAGGGTGGGAACACTGAAGCTTTCTTT. Translated: CASSPQGGNTEAFF. This rearrangement joins TRBV19 to TRBJ1-1; D possibly corresponds to TRBD1 (5 bases). The CDR3 consists of 14 residues. Germline CDR1 LNHDA, CDR2 SQIVND (reference sequence). The ends were cut back, 6 bases at V and 1 base at J, with 12 bases in the middle.

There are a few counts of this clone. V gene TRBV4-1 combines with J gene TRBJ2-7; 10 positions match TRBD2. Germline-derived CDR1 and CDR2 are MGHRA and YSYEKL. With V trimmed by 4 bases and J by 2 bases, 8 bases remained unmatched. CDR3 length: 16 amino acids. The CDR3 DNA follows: TGCGCCAGCAGCCTCACCGGGACTAGCGCCGCCTACGAGCAGTACTTC. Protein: CASSLTGTSAAYEQYF.

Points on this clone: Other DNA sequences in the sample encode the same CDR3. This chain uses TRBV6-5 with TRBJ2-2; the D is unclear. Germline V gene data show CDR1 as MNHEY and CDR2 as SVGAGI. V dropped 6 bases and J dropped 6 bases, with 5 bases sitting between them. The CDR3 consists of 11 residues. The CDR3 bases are TGTGCCAGCAGGGGCTCCGGGGAGCTGTTTTTT. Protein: CASRGSGELFF.

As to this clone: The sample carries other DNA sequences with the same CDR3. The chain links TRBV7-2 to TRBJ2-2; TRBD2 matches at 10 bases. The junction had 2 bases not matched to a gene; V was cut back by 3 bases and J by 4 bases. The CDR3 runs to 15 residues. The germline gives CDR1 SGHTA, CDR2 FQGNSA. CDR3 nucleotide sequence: TGTGCCAGCAGCTTGGCTAGCGGGGGCACCGGGGAGCTGTTTTTT. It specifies CASSLASGGTGELFF. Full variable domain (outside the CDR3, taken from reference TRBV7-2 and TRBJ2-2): GAGVSQSPSNKVTEKGKDVELRCDPISGHTALYWYRQSLGQGLEFLIYFQGNSAPDKSGLPSDRFSAERTGGSVSTLTIQRTQQEDSAVYLCASSLASGGTGELFFGEGSRLTVL.

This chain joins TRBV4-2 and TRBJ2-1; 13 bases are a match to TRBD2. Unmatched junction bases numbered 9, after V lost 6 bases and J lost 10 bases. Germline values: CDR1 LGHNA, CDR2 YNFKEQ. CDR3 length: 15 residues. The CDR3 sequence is CASRKTSGGAIEQFF. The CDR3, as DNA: TGTGCCAGCAGGAAAACTAGCGGGGGGGCGATCGAGCAGTTCTTC.